This T cell receptor (beta chain) was captured by sequencing in a study of naive and memory T cell subsets. Both TRBC1 and TRBC2 were covered by a beta constant-region primer of two equimolar oligonucleotides. The ligated cDNA underwent four PCR rounds using SP2 and nested alpha and beta constant-region primers. An oligonucleotide with the SP2 primer and a 12-nucleotide UMI was ligated to the cDNA 3' end. Via MiXCR, TCRdb re-called the UMI-ligation and nested PCR reads, giving one row per CDR3 protein. The sample includes 25,000 to 40,000 distinct CDR3 sequences, about 18% of them seen just once. Study observations and caveats: Each distinct alpha or beta sequence counts as one clonotype.

In its sample, this clonotype was seen many times. Its antigen is undetermined. Material for sequencing was effector memory CD4+ T cells from blood. Specified subset: effector memory, CD45RA- CD27-. The source of this sequence is a human donor in good health.

CDR3 amino acids: CASSLGLGSTYNEQFF. The CDR3 nucleotides read TGTGCCAGCAGCTTGGGTCTGGGTAGTACCTACAATGAGCAGTTCTTC. The chain is built from TRBV5-6 and TRBJ2-1; no clear D. Germline values: CDR1 SGHDT, CDR2 YYEEEE. The CDR3 extends over 16 amino acids. V was trimmed by 0 bases and J by 2 bases, leaving 12 bases between them.